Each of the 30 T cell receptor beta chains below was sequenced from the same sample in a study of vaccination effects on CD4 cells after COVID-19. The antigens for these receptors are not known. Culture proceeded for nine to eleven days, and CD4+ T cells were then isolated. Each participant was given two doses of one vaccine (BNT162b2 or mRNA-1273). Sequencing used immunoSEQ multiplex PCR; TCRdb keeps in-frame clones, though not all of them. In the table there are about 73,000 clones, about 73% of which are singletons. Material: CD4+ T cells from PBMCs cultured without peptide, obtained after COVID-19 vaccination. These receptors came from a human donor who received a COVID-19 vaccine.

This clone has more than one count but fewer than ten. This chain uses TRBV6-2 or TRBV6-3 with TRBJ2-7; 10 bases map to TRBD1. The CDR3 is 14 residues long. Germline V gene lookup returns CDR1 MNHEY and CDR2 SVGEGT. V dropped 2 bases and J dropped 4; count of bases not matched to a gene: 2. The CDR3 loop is CASSYGDRGYEQYV. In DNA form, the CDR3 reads TGTGCCAGCAGTTACGGGGACAGGGGTTACGAGCAGTACGTC.

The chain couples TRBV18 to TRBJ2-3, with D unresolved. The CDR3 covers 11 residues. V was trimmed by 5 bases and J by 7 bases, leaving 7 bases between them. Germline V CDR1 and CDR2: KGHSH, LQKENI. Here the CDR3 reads CASSDMYTQYF. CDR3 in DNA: TGTGCCAGCTCAGATATGTATACGCAGTATTTT.

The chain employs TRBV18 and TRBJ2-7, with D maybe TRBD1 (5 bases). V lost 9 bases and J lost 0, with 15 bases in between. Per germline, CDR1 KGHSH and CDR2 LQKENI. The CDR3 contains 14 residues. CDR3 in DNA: TGTGCCAGTAGGGAACAGGCGAACTCCTACGAGCAGTACGTC. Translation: CASREQANSYEQYV.

CDR3 sequence reads: CASSPRTNANTGELFF. The CDR3 bases are TGTGCCAGTAGTCCGCGGACGAACGCGAACACCGGGGAGCTGTTTTTT. V usage is TRBV19 and J usage is TRBJ2-2, with D unclear. CDR3 length: 16 residues. Between the trimmed V and J ends, which lost 5 bases and 0 bases, there was a span of 13 bases. CDR1 is LNHDA, CDR2 SQIVND, per germline (reference sequence). The full variable domain, completed using reference TRBV19 and TRBJ2-2, is DGGITQSPKYLFRKEGQNVTLSCEQNLNHDAMYWYRQDPGQGLRLIYYSQIVNDFQKGDIAEGYSVSREKKESFPLTVTSAQKNPTAFYLCASSPRTNANTGELFFGEGSRLTVL.

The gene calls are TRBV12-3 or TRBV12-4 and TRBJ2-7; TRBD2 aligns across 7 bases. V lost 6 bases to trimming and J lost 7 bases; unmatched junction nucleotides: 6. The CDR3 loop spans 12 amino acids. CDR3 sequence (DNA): TGTGCCAGCAGCCGAGGGGAGGGAGAGCAGTACGTC. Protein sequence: CASSRGEGEQYV.

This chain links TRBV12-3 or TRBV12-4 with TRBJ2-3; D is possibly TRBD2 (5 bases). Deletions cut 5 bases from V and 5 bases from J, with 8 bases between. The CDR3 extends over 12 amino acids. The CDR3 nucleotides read TGTGCCAGCAGTCTTCGGGGAGATACGCAGTATTTT. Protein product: CASSLRGDTQYF.

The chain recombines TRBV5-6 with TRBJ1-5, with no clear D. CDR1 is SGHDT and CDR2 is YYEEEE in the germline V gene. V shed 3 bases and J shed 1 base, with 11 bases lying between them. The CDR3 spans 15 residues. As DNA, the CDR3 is TGTGCCAGCAGCTCGAGACATACGAGCAATCAGCCCCAGCATTTT. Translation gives CASSSRHTSNQPQHF. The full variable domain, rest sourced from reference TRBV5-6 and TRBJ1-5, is DAGVTQSPTHLIKTRGQQVTLRCSPKSGHDTVSWYQQALGQGPQFIFQYYEEEERQRGNFPDRFSGHQFPNYSSELNVNALLLGDSALYLCASSSRHTSNQPQHFGDGTRLSIL.

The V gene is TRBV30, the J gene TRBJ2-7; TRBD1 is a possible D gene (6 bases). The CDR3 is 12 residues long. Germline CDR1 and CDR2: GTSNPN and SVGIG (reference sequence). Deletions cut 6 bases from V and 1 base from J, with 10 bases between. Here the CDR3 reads CACADSSYEQYV. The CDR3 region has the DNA TGTGCCTGCGCGGACAGTTCCTACGAGCAGTACGTC.

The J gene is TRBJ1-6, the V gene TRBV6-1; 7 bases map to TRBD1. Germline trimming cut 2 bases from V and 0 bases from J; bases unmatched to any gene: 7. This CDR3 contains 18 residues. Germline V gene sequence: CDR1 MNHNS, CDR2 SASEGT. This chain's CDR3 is CASSEPKGASSYNSPLHF. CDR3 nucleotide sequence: TGTGCCAGCAGTGAACCGAAGGGGGCGAGCTCCTATAATTCACCCCTCCACTTT.

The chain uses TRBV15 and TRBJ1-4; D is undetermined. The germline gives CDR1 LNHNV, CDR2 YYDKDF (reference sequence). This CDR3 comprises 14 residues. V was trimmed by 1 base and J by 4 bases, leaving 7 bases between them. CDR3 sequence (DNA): TGTGCCACCAGCAGAGGTCAGGATAATGAAAAACTGTTTTTT. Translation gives CATSRGQDNEKLFF.

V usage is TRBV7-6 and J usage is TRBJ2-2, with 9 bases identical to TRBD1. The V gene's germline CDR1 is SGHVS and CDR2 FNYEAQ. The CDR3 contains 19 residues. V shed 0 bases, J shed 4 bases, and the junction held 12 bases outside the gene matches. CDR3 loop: CASSLALPGQGYSTGELFF. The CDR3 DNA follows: TGTGCCAGCAGCTTAGCGCTGCCGGGACAGGGATATTCCACCGGGGAGCTGTTTTTT.

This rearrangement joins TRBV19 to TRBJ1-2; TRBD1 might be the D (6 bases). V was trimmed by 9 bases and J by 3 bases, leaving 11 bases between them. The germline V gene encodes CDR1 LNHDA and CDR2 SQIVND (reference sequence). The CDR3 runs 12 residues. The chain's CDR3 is CASVQGDYGYTF. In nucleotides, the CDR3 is TGTGCCAGCGTACAGGGTGACTATGGCTACACCTTC.

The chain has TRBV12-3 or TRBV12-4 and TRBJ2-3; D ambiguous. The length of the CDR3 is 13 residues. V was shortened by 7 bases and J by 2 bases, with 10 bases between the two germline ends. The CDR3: CASTSGFTDTQYF. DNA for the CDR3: TGTGCCAGCACCTCAGGCTTCACAGATACGCAGTATTTT.

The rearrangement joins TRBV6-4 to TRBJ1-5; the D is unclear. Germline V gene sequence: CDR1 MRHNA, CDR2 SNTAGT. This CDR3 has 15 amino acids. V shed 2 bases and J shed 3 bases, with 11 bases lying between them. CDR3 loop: CASSDVPLDNQPQHF. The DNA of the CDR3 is TGTGCCAGCAGTGACGTCCCCTTGGACAATCAGCCCCAGCATTTT.

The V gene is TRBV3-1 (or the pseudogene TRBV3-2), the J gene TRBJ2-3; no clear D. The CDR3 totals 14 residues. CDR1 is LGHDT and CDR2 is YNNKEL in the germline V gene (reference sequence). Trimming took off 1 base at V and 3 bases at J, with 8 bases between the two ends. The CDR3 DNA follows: TGTGCCAGCAGCCAAGTGATTAAGACAGATACGCAGTATTTT. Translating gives CASSQVIKTDTQYF.

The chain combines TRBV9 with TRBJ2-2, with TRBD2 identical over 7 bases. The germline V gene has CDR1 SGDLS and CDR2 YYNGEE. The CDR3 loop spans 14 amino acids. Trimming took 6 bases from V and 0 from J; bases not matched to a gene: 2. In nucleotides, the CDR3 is TGTGCCAGCACTGCGGGAGCGAACACCGGGGAGCTGTTTTTT. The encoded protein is CASTAGANTGELFF.

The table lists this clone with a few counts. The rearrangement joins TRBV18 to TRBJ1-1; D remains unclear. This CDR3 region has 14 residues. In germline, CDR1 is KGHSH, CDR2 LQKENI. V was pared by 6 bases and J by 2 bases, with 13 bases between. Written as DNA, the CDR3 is TGTGCCAGCTCTTCCCTCAGAGAAAACACTGAAGCTTTCTTT. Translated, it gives CASSSLRENTEAFF.

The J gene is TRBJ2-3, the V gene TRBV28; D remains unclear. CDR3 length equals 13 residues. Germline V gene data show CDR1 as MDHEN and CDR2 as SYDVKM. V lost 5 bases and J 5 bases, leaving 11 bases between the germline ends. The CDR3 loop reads CASSTRQVDTQYF. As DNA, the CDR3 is TGTGCCAGCAGTACTCGTCAGGTAGATACGCAGTATTTT.

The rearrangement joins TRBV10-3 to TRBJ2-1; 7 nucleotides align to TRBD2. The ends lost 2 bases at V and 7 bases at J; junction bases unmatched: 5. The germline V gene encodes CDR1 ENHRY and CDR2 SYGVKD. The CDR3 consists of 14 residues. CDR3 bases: TGTGCCATCAGTGAGGGGACTACCCTAAATGAGCAGTTCTTC. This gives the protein CAISEGTTLNEQFF.

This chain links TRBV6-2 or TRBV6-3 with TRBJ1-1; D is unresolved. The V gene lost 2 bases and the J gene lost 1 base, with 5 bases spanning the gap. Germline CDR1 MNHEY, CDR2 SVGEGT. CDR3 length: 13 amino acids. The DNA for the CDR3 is TGTGCCAGCAGTTACACGGAGAACACTGAAGCTTTCTTT. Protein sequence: CASSYTENTEAFF.

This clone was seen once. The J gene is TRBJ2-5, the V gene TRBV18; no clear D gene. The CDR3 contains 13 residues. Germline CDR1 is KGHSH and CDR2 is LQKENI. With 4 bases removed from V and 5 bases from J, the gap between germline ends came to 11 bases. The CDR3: CASSRAREETQYF. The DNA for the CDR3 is TGTGCCAGCTCACGGGCCAGAGAGGAGACCCAGTACTTC.

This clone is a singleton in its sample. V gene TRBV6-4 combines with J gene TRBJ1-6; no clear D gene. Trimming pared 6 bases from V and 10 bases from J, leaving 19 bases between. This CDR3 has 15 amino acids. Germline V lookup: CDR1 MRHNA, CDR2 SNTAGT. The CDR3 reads CASRPAVGAGSPLHF. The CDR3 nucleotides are TGTGCCAGCAGGCCCGCGGTGGGAGCGGGCTCACCCCTCCACTTT.

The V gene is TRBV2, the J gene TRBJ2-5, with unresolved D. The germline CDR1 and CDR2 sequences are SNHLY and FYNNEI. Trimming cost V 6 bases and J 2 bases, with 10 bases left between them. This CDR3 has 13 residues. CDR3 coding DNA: TGTGCCAGCAGCCGGATCACTCAAGAGACCCAGTACTTC. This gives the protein CASSRITQETQYF. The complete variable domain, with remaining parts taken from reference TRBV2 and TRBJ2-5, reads EPEVTQTPSHQVTQMGQEVILRCVPISNHLYFYWYRQILGQKVEFLVSFYNNEISEKSEIFDDQFSVERPDGSNFTLKIRSTKLEDSAMYFCASSRITQETQYFGPGTRLLVL.

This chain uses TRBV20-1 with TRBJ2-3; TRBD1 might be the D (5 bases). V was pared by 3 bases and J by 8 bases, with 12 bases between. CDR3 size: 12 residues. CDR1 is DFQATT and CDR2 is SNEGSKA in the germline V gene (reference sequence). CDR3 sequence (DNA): TGCAGTGCTAGTACCGGACAACGTACGCAGTATTTT. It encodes CSASTGQRTQYF.

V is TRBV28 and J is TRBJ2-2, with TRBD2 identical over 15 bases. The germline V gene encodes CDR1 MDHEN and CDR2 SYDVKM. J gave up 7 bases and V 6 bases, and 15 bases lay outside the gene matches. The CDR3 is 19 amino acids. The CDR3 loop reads CASRLNTRTSGGANGELFF. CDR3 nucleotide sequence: TGTGCCAGCAGACTAAACACGAGGACTAGCGGGGGGGCCAACGGGGAGCTGTTTTTT.

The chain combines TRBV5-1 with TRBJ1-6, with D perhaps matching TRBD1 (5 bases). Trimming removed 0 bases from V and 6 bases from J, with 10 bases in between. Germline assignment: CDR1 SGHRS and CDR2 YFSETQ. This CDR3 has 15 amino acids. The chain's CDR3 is CASSLGSGRNSPLHF. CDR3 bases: TGCGCCAGCAGCTTGGGATCAGGGCGTAATTCACCCCTCCACTTT.

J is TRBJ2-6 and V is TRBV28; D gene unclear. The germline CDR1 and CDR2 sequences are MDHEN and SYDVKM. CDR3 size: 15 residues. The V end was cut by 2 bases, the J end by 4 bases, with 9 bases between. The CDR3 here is CASSLVRAGANVLTF. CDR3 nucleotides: TGTGCCAGCAGTTTAGTACGTGCGGGGGCCAACGTCCTGACTTTC. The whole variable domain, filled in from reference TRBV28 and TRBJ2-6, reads DVKVTQSSRYLVKRTGEKVFLECVQDMDHENMFWYRQDPGLGLRLIYFSYDVKMKEKGDIPEGYSVSREKKERFSLILESASTNQTSMYLCASSLVRAGANVLTFGAGSRLTVL.

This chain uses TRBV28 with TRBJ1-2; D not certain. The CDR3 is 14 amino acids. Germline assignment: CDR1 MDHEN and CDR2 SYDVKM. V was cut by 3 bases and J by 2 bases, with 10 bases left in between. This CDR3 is CASSFVRKNYGYTF. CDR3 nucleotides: TGTGCCAGCAGTTTCGTGCGGAAAAACTATGGCTACACCTTC.

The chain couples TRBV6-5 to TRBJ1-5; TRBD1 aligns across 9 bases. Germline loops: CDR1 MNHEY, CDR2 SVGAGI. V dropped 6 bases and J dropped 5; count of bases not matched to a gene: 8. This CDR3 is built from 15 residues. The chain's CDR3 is CASSRNRGLHQPQHF. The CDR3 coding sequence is TGTGCCAGCAGCCGAAACAGGGGGCTGCATCAGCCCCAGCATTTT.

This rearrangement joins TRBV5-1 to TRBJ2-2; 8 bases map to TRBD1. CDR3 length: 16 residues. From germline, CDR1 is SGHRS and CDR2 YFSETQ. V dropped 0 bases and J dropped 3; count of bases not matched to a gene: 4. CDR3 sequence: CASSLVPGGDTGELFF. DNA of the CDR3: TGCGCCAGCAGCTTGGTTCCAGGGGGCGACACCGGGGAGCTGTTTTTT.